The sequence of this TCR beta chain was determined in a study of cytomegalovirus exposure and HLA in healthy donors. This clone was observed a handful of times. What it binds is not known. Study findings and constraints: It was taken for granted in presence/absence analyses that sequencing depth across donors was roughly uniform. The study designated over 150 TCR beta chains cytomegalovirus-associated. Clonal expansion, a later analysis showed, was greater in HLA-associated TCR beta chains than in equally common others. The authors later linked a missense DCLRE1C variant to TCR beta V- and J-gene trimming.

Primers for the PCR totalled 60 Vbeta and 13 Jbeta. Repertoires were generated with immunoSEQ multiplex PCR, while TCRdb's copy carries only in-frame clones and drops some. This sample has approximately 240,000 clones, with around 89% found just once. V lost 0 bases, J lost 2 bases, and 11 bases lay in between. The CDR3 spans 15 residues. Germline V gene sequence: CDR1 SGHVS, CDR2 FQNEAQ. This receptor was taken from a young woman in good health and CMV-seronegative. Material for sequencing was PBMCs. The chain uses TRBV7-8 and TRBJ2-7; possible D gene TRBD1, 6 bases. The CDR3 DNA follows: TGTGCCAGCAGCTTAGCCGAGACAGGACCCTACGAGCAGTACTTC. Residues: CASSLAETGPYEQYF.